The rows below give T cell receptor beta chains drawn from one sample of a study of CD8+ T cells in alopecia areata. The method was immunoSEQ multiplex PCR; TCRdb's version includes in-frame clones alone and lacks a portion of them. The table lists more than 95,000 clones, around 84% of them singletons, with around 10% in the top ten. Sequencing used CD8+ T cells sorted from blood, obtained between weeks 30 and 35, from a patient treated with tofacitinib. The receptor set was obtained from a human donor with alopecia areata. CDR3s include the opening cysteine and the closing phenylalanine or tryptophan. The D gene is left open where the match is weak. Rows give clone size only sometimes, using once, few, many, or a class for an expanded clone.

>-|-|TRBJ2-7|TRBV7-2
TGTGCCAGCAGCTTTTCCGGGCCCCGGGACGAGCAGTACTTC
CASSFSGPRDEQYF
>-|-|TRBJ2-7|TRBV5-1
TGCGCCAGCAGGGACTCCTACGAGCAGTACTTC
CASRDSYEQYF
>-|-|TRBJ1-2|TRBV19
TGTGCCAGTAGTGTGGACGTTCCGATGAATGGCTACACCTTC
CASSVDVPMNGYTF
>-|-|TRBJ1-3|TRBV6-1
TGTGCCAGCAGTGAAGTTGAGGCCCCGGGAAACACCATATATTTT
CASSEVEAPGNTIYF
>-|few|TRBJ2-1|TRBV6-5
TGTGCCAGCAGTTACTCATATAGGACAGCCAACAATGAGCAGTTCTTC
CASSYSYRTANNEQFF
>-|-|TRBJ2-3|TRBV5-4
TGTGCCAGCAGCTTGATTGGGGGGGCATCCGATACGCAGTATTTT
CASSLIGGASDTQYF
>-|-|TRBJ2-3|TRBV29-1
TGCAGCGTTGAAAGCGAACGCACAGATACGCAGTATTTT
CSVESERTDTQYF
>-|-|TRBJ1-3|TRBV7-9
TGTGCCAGCAGCCCTCCCGTTGGGGTAGACACCATATATTTT
CASSPPVGVDTIYF
>TRBD2|-|TRBJ2-7|TRBV7-7
TGTGCTAGCAGCCCGTTCGCGGGAGGGCCTTACGAGCAGTACTTC
CASSPFAGGPYEQYF
>TRBD2|-|TRBJ2-7|TRBV4-1
TGCGCCAGCAGCCAAGATGGGCTAGCGGGGGGTTTGACCTACGAGCAGTACTTC
CASSQDGLAGGLTYEQYF
>TRBD1|-|TRBJ2-3|TRBV9
TGTGCCAGCAGCTCAGAGGGGACAGGAGGCACAGATACGCAGTATTTT
CASSSEGTGGTDTQYF
>-|-|TRBJ2-1|TRBV27
TGTGCCAGCAGCGCCTACGTTGGGCCTCCCTACAATGAGCAGTTCTTC
CASSAYVGPPYNEQFF
>TRBD2|-|TRBJ2-1|TRBV6-6
TGTGCCAGCAGACCAAGTAGCGGGAGGGTTTACAATGAGCAGTTCTTC
CASRPSSGRVYNEQFF
>TRBD1|-|TRBJ2-7|TRBV29-1
TGCAGCGTTGACGGGGGGACAGGGATCCACGAGCAGTACTTC
CSVDGGTGIHEQYF
>TRBD2|once|TRBJ2-1|TRBV19
TGTGCCAGTAGTCTTCGGACTAGCGGGGGTAATTCCTACAATGAGCAGTTCTTC
CASSLRTSGGNSYNEQFF
>-|-|TRBJ2-7|TRBV29-1
TGCAGCGTTGTAAGCTACAGCTCCTACGAGCAGTACTTC
CSVVSYSSYEQYF
>-|once|TRBJ2-7|TRBV11-2
TGTGCCAGCAGCTTAGCCCCGCAAACCTACGAGCAGTACTTC
CASSLAPQTYEQYF
>-|-|TRBJ2-7|TRBV5-1
TGCGCCAGCAGCTTGACAGAGAGCTCCTACGAGCAGTACTTC
CASSLTESSYEQYF
>-|once|TRBJ2-7|TRBV7-2
TGTGCCAGCAGCCACGTAGGTGGGAGCTACGAGCAGTACTTC
CASSHVGGSYEQYF
>-|-|TRBJ2-7|TRBV7-8
TGTGCCAGCAGCTCTTATTCCGGATACGAGCAGTACTTC
CASSSYSGYEQYF
>-|-|TRBJ1-2|TRBV29-1
TGCAGCCTCCGGGACTCCCTTTCCTATGGCTACACCTTC
CSLRDSLSYGYTF